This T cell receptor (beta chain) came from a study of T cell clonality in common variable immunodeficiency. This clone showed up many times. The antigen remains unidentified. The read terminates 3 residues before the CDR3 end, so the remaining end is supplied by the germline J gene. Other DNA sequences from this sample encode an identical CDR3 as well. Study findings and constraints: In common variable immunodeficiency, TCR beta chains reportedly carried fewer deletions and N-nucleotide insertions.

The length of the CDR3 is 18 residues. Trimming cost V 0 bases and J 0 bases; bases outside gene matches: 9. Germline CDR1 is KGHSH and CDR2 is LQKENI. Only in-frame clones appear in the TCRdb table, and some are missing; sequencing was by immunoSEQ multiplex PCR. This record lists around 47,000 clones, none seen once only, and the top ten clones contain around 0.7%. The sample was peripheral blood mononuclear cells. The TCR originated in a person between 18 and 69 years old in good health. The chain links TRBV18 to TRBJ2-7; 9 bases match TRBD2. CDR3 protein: CASSPPRIAGEASYEQYF. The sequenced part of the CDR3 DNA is TGTGCCAGCTCACCACCTCGGATAGCGGGAGAAGCCTCCTACGAG.